A single sample is the source of the 21 T cell receptor beta chains below, sequenced in a study of graft-versus-host responses after intestinal transplantation (TCRdb year 2021). Library preparation used the immunoSEQ multiplex PCR assay. TCRdb mirrors the immuneACCESS table, restricted to in-frame sequences. Some clones are absent from its copies; in checked studies, under half trace to an unresolved V gene, and the reason for the others is unknown. This sample lists 10,000 or so clones; roughly 96% were detected once. The ten largest clonotypes hold 16% of the sample. This sample comprised bone marrow, obtained 521 days after intestinal transplantation. All receptors come from a human patient who received an intestinal transplant, so some T cells may come from the graft donor.

V is TRBV9 and J is TRBJ2-1, with 13 bases identical to TRBD2. Germline CDR1 is SGDLS and CDR2 is YYNGEE. The CDR3 has 16 amino acids. The J segment lost 7 bases and the V segment lost 4 bases, leaving 8 bases of the junction unmatched. The chain's CDR3 is CASSPGTSGNVNEQFF. The CDR3 DNA reads as TGTGCCAGCAGCCCGGGGACTAGCGGGAATGTGAATGAGCAGTTCTTC.

The V and J genes are TRBV28 and TRBJ2-7, with D maybe TRBD1 (5 bases). Per germline, CDR1 MDHEN and CDR2 SYDVKM. V gave up 3 bases and J gave up 5 bases, with 14 bases separating them. The CDR3 has 14 amino acids. The CDR3 nucleotides read TGTGCCAGCAGTTTCCTCTCAACAGGCAACGAGCAGTACTTC. Its protein product is CASSFLSTGNEQYF.

The rearrangement joins TRBV15 to TRBJ2-7, with no clear D. The CDR3 spans 14 residues. CDR1 LNHNV and CDR2 YYDKDF come from the germline V gene (reference sequence). Trimming cost V 0 bases and J 6 bases, with 12 bases left between them. CDR3 coding DNA: TGTGCCACCAGCAGAGAAAACAGTGGCGCCGAGCAGTACTTC. This gives the protein CATSRENSGAEQYF.

This chain connects TRBV6-5 to TRBJ2-7, with TRBD1 matching over 9 bases. CDR1 and CDR2 from the germline V gene are MNHEY and SVGAGI. With 6 bases clipped from V and 12 bases from J, the junction kept 15 bases outside the gene matches. The CDR3 length is 14 residues. In DNA form, the CDR3 reads TGTGCCAGCAGCCCCGGGACAGGGTCACCTCCGGGGTACTTC. It translates to CASSPGTGSPPGYF.

The V and J genes are TRBV4-1 and TRBJ2-7; 9 positions match TRBD1. Germline values: CDR1 MGHRA, CDR2 YSYEKL. The V and J ends lost 0 bases and 5 bases, in that order; junction bases with no gene match: 8. The CDR3 runs 16 residues. The CDR3 region is CASSQEPGQGIDEQYF. The CDR3 DNA sequence: TGCGCCAGCAGCCAAGAACCGGGACAGGGAATCGACGAGCAGTACTTC.

This CDR3 is CASSLEGGWETQYF. The DNA for the CDR3 is TGTGCCAGCAGCTTGGAGGGGGGTTGGGAGACCCAGTACTTC. The J gene is TRBJ2-5, the V gene TRBV5-5; TRBD1 or TRBD2 may be the D gene (6 bases each). Trimming shortened V by 0 bases and J by 5 bases, and 11 bases separated the two germline ends. Germline CDR1 SGHKS, CDR2 YYEKEE (reference sequence). There are 14 residues in the CDR3.

This clone has more than one count but fewer than ten. V is TRBV29-1 and J is TRBJ1-5; 7 bases align to TRBD1. Germline CDR1 SQVTM, CDR2 ANQGSEA. The CDR3 length is 13 residues. The junction had 4 bases not matched to a gene; V was cut back by 7 bases and J by 1 base. DNA for the CDR3: TGCAGCGCCGTGACAGGGAGCAATCAGCCCCAGCATTTT. Translated, it gives CSAVTGSNQPQHF.

Points on this clone: One end of the junction varies from germline; a read error may be responsible. The chain recombines TRBV4-1 with TRBJ2-5, with a possible D match to TRBD1 (6 bases). Per the germline V gene, CDR1 is MGHRA and CDR2 is YSYEKL. The CDR3 sequence is 15 residues long. DNA of the CDR3: TGCGCCAGCAGCGAAGAGGGACATCAGGGGGAGACCCAGTACTTC. This encodes CASSEEGHQGETQYF.

About this clone: Compared with germline, one end of the junction differs, possibly owing to a read error. V is TRBV6-1 and J is TRBJ2-7; D ambiguous. The germline V gene encodes CDR1 MNHNS and CDR2 SASEGT. The CDR3 spans 15 residues. CDR3 residues: CASSDTFWTARVQNF. In DNA form, the CDR3 reads TGTGCCAGCAGTGATACGTTCTGGACGGCTCGGGTGCAGAACTTC.

The chain has TRBV5-4 and TRBJ1-2, with D unclear. The germline CDR1 and CDR2 sequences are SGHNT and YYREEE (reference sequence). The CDR3 sequence is 13 residues long. Trimming left V 0 bases short and J 6 bases short, with 9 bases between. The DNA of the CDR3 is TGTGCCAGCAGCTTGGCAGCAAAGGATGGCTACACCTTC. As protein: CASSLAAKDGYTF.

The chain links TRBV27 to TRBJ2-7; no reliable D call. This CDR3 has 16 amino acids. The V gene's germline CDR1 is MNHEY and CDR2 SMNVEV (reference sequence). Trimming shortened V by 5 bases and J by 2 bases, and 19 bases separated the two germline ends. Here the CDR3 DNA reads TGTGCCAGCAGTCCCTTCCGAGGTCGGGCGGCCTACGAGCAGTACTTC. Its translation: CASSPFRGRAAYEQYF.

A single count supports this clone. The chain carries TRBV7-2 and TRBJ1-6; a possible D gene is TRBD1 (6 bases). The V and J ends lost 3 bases and 0 bases respectively, with 12 bases between them. Germline CDR1 and CDR2: SGHTA and FQGNSA. This CDR3 has 17 amino acids. The CDR3 is CASSLDTGSSYNSPLHF. The CDR3 DNA follows: TGTGCCAGCAGCTTGGACACAGGGAGCTCCTATAATTCACCCCTCCACTTT.

The J gene is TRBJ2-1, the V gene TRBV27; possible D gene TRBD1, 6 bases. The CDR3 consists of 17 residues. Germline-derived CDR1 and CDR2 are MNHEY and SMNVEV (reference sequence). V gave up 5 bases and J gave up 0 bases, with 17 bases separating them. This CDR3 reads CASSTDRTLSSYNEQFF. DNA for the CDR3: TGTGCCAGCAGTACCGACAGGACTTTGAGCTCCTACAATGAGCAGTTCTTC.

V gene TRBV5-4 combines with J gene TRBJ2-1; D call uncertain. CDR1 and CDR2 (germline): SGHNT, YYREEE (reference sequence). The V end lost 0 bases, the J end lost 6 bases, and 7 bases lay between the germline ends. The CDR3 has 13 amino acids. The CDR3 DNA reads as TGTGCCAGCAGCTTGGGAGTGGGCAATGAGCAGTTCTTC. It translates to CASSLGVGNEQFF.

This sequence joins TRBV7-3 and TRBJ2-1; 12 bases map to TRBD2. The V segment lost 1 base and the J segment 9 bases; nucleotides outside the gene matches: 7. The CDR3 is made up of 16 amino acids. CDR1 is SGHTA, CDR2 FQGTGA, per germline. The CDR3 DNA sequence: TGTGCCAGCAGCTTAAAGCCTAGCGGGAGGGCCAGTGAGCAGTTCTTC. This translates into CASSLKPSGRASEQFF.

The chain employs TRBV18 and TRBJ1-6; TRBD1 agrees at 10 bases. Trimming removed 4 bases from V and 7 bases from J; junction bases left unmatched: 4. The CDR3 has 15 amino acids. Per germline, CDR1 KGHSH and CDR2 LQKENI. CDR3 amino acids: CASSLGTGENSPLHF. The CDR3, as DNA: TGTGCCAGCTCACTTGGGACAGGGGAGAATTCACCCCTCCACTTT.

The V and J genes are TRBV9 and TRBJ1-1; 8 nucleotides agree with TRBD1. V was clipped by 2 bases and J by 7 bases; unmatched bases: 4. Per the germline V gene, CDR1 is SGDLS and CDR2 is YYNGEE. This CDR3 has 13 residues. This CDR3 reads CASSVGTGVEAFF. In DNA form, the CDR3 reads TGTGCCAGCAGCGTCGGGACAGGAGTTGAAGCTTTCTTT.

The chain uses TRBV10-3 and TRBJ2-1; 8 nucleotides match TRBD2. The CDR3 runs to 17 residues. The V gene's germline CDR1 is ENHRY and CDR2 SYGVKD. The trim removed 0 bases at V and 7 bases at J, leaving 11 bases unmatched. The CDR3 DNA sequence: TGTGCCATCAGTGAGTCTGGTGGCGGGAGGAAGGGTAATGAGCAGTTCTTC. As protein: CAISESGGGRKGNEQFF.

This sequence joins TRBV27 and TRBJ2-1; D uncertain. The V and J ends lost 1 base and 6 bases respectively, with 10 bases between them. Per the germline V gene, CDR1 is MNHEY and CDR2 is SMNVEV (reference sequence). The CDR3 spans 14 residues. Here the CDR3 reads CASSLWFLPNEQFF. The CDR3 coding sequence is TGTGCCAGCAGTTTATGGTTTCTCCCCAATGAGCAGTTCTTC.

V is TRBV4-2 and J is TRBJ2-7, with D perhaps matching TRBD2 (5 bases). V lost 5 bases and J lost 3, with 17 bases in between. The CDR3 contains 15 residues. CDR1 LGHNA and CDR2 YNFKEQ come from the germline V gene. The CDR3 bases are TGTGCCAGCAGCTTAGGGCGGGTGAACGGCTACGAGCAGTACTTC. Its protein is CASSLGRVNGYEQYF.

V is TRBV7-2 and J is TRBJ2-1, with D perhaps matching TRBD2 (6 bases). CDR3 length equals 12 residues. Germline CDR1 reads SGHTA; CDR2 reads FQGNSA. Trimming took off 3 bases at V and 9 bases at J, with 9 bases between the two ends. As DNA, the CDR3 is TGTGCCAGCAGCTTTTCCGGGGGTGAGCAGTTCTTC. It is translated as CASSFSGGEQFF.